This TCR beta chain was profiled in a study of OX40 agonist ivuxolimab in advanced cancers. The germline CDR1 and CDR2 sequences are MGHRA and YSYEKL. CDR3 length: 15 amino acids. Trimming removed 1 base from V and 4 bases from J, with 13 bases in between. Profiling relied on immunoSEQ multiplex PCR, and the TCRdb table lists in-frame clones only, not all of them. The data show about 26,000 clones, roughly 73% seen once. This clone was recorded many times. Its target is not known. This CDR3 is also generated by other DNA sequences in the sample. Broader study findings: Some of the nonresponding patients also showed low levels of normalized T-cell clonal expansion. No antigen was identified for the clonally expanded peripheral T cells.

The chain has TRBV4-1 and TRBJ2-5; no firm D call. Sequencing was performed on CD4+ or CD8+ T cells sorted from blood, taken in a trial of the OX40 agonist ivuxolimab. The sequence came from an adult with an advanced solid tumor such as melanoma, head and neck, liver or kidney cancer. In DNA form, the CDR3 reads TGCGCCAGCAGCCAAGTAACGGGTTCTGGAGAGACCCAGTACTTC. This encodes CASSQVTGSGETQYF.